Reported below is one T cell receptor beta chain. This record belongs to a study of blood T cell repertoires in COVID-19. Study-wide context: The United States, Italy and Spain supplied acute and convalescent COVID-19 samples. Nucleic acid was either cDNA or gDNA, and it came from T cells, B-cell-depleted T cells, or PBMCs.

As originally analysed: Amplified reference gene primers provided the basis for estimating nucleated cell counts. TCRdb's copy holds only in-frame clones and misses some; the assay was immunoSEQ multiplex PCR. V and J calls and clone size are as listed in that table; D and trimming were resolved from the DNA. The table includes 88,000 or so clones, 70% to 90% detected once. Specimen: peripheral blood. The sequence was collected from a man in his fifties or sixties with acute or convalescent COVID-19.

The CDR3 reads CASSLGPANEQYF. In DNA form, the CDR3 reads TGTGCCAGCAGCTTGGGCCCGGCCAACGAGCAGTACTTC. The rearrangement uses TRBV11-3 and TRBJ2-7; D remains ambiguous. Germline V lookup: CDR1 SGHNT, CDR2 YENEEA. The CDR3 runs 13 residues. The V and J ends lost 3 bases and 5 bases respectively, with 11 bases between them. Full variable domain (remainder filled in from reference TRBV11-3 and TRBJ2-7): EAGVVQSPRYKIIEKKQPVAFWCNPISGHNTLYWYLQNLGQGPELLIRYENEEAVDDSQLPKDRFSAERLKGVDSTLKIQPAELGDSAVYLCASSLGPANEQYFGPGTRLTVT.